Each of the 32 T cell receptor beta chains below was sequenced from the same sample in a study of blood T cell repertoires in COVID-19 (TCRdb year 2020). To prepare the library, the immunoSEQ multiplex PCR assay was applied. TCRdb holds this immuneACCESS table with in-frame rearrangements only. Some clones are missing; in checked studies, unresolved V genes explain under half, and the rest has no known cause. The sample yields approximately 80,000 clones; about 85% were counted once. The biggest ten clones account for roughly 3.2% of the sample. The sequenced material came from peripheral blood. Receptor source: a woman of 80 years or more with COVID-19, enrolled during active disease.

V and J are TRBV10-3 and TRBJ2-5; TRBD1 matches 11 bases. J gave up 5 bases and V 5 bases, and 13 bases lay outside the gene matches. Per germline, CDR1 ENHRY and CDR2 SYGVKD. The CDR3 totals 17 residues. The CDR3 DNA sequence: TGTGCCATCAGTCAAATTTGGACAGGGGGCCGGGGGGAGACCCAGTACTTC. Its translation: CAISQIWTGGRGETQYF.

The chain is built from TRBV11-2 and TRBJ1-1; D possibly corresponds to TRBD1 (5 bases). The CDR3 consists of 14 residues. The ends were cut back, 3 bases at V and 4 bases at J, with 12 bases in the middle. Germline loops: CDR1 SGHAT, CDR2 FQNNGV. The CDR3 sequence is CASSFIWGGTEAFF. The CDR3 bases are TGTGCCAGCAGCTTTATCTGGGGGGGCACTGAAGCTTTCTTT.

The rearrangement joins TRBV12-3 or TRBV12-4 to TRBJ2-3; D uncertain. V shed 2 bases and J shed 4 bases, with 7 bases lying between them. The CDR3 length is 13 residues. Here the CDR3 reads CASSLILPDTQYF. The CDR3 nucleotides are TGTGCCAGCAGTTTAATCCTACCAGATACGCAGTATTTT.

The chain has TRBV5-8 and TRBJ2-3; weak D call: TRBD2 (6 bases). This CDR3 spans 16 amino acids. Deletions cut 3 bases from V and 2 bases from J, with 16 bases between. Germline V lookup: CDR1 SGHTS, CDR2 YDEGEE. In nucleotides, the CDR3 is TGTGCCAGCAGCTCCCGGTTTAGCGGAGTCACAGATACGCAGTATTTT. It translates to CASSSRFSGVTDTQYF.

The chain has TRBV19 and TRBJ1-6; 9 bases fit TRBD1. The CDR3 loop spans 16 amino acids. Trimming removed 6 bases from V and 8 bases from J; junction bases left unmatched: 11. Germline V gene sequence: CDR1 LNHDA, CDR2 SQIVND (reference sequence). The CDR3 here is CASRLTGTGRYSPLHF. The CDR3 bases are TGTGCCAGTAGGTTGACCGGGACAGGGAGGTATTCACCCCTCCACTTT.

V is TRBV30 and J is TRBJ2-1, with D possibly matching TRBD2 (6 bases). The CDR3 covers 14 residues. Looked up from germline, CDR1 is GTSNPN and CDR2 is SVGIG (reference sequence). V lost 3 bases, J lost 0 bases, and 9 bases lay in between. CDR3 DNA sequence: TGTGCCTGGAGCGGGGGAACCTCCTACAATGAGCAGTTCTTC. Its protein product is CAWSGGTSYNEQFF.

The V call is TRBV6-6, the J call TRBJ2-1; TRBD2 matches 14 bases. Trimming removed 5 bases from V and 0 bases from J; junction bases left unmatched: 6. CDR1 is MNHNY, CDR2 SVGAGI, per germline (reference sequence). This CDR3 has 18 residues. In DNA, the CDR3 is TGTGCCAGCAGTCGACTAGCGGGGGGGATGAGCTCCTACAATGAGCAGTTCTTC. Translating gives CASSRLAGGMSSYNEQFF.

The count of this clone is one. The chain couples TRBV10-2 to TRBJ2-5; D gene uncertain. The length of the CDR3 is 12 residues. The germline V and J ends were trimmed by 5 bases and 5 bases, with 9 bases remaining between them. Germline values: CDR1 WSHSY, CDR2 SAAADI. CDR3 sequence (DNA): TGCGCCAGCAGTTGGAGTGGGGAGACCCAGTACTTC. Translated: CASSWSGETQYF.

This clone has just one count. This same CDR3 is encoded by further DNA sequences in the sample. V and J are TRBV7-9 and TRBJ1-6, with TRBD1 identical over 11 bases. The CDR3 sequence is 14 residues long. The V gene end was trimmed by 3 bases and the J gene end by 8 bases; junction bases not matched to a gene: 0. CDR1 is SEHNR and CDR2 is FQNEAQ in the germline V gene (reference sequence). DNA of the CDR3: TGTGCCAGCAGCTTGGGACAGGGGGATTCACCCCTCCACTTT. Amino acid sequence: CASSLGQGDSPLHF.

This clone was observed a few times. The chain links TRBV7-9 to TRBJ1-4; 7 bases match TRBD1. This CDR3 is 15 amino acids long. V dropped 6 bases and J dropped 3; count of bases not matched to a gene: 7. Looked up from germline, CDR1 is SEHNR and CDR2 is FQNEAQ (reference sequence). The CDR3 reads CASSQTGSSNEKLFF. DNA for the CDR3: TGTGCCAGCAGTCAGACAGGGTCGTCTAATGAAAAACTGTTTTTT.

The chain links TRBV5-1 to TRBJ2-5, with 9 bases that match TRBD2. Per germline, CDR1 SGHRS and CDR2 YFSETQ. This CDR3 has 14 residues. The V gene end was trimmed by 7 bases and the J gene end by 2 bases; junction bases not matched to a gene: 6. CDR3 protein: CASSGLAWQETQYF. The CDR3, as DNA: TGCGCCAGCTCGGGACTAGCTTGGCAAGAGACCCAGTACTTC.

The chain carries TRBV18 and TRBJ1-2, with D possibly matching TRBD1 (5 bases). Looked up from germline, CDR1 is KGHSH and CDR2 is LQKENI. The V end lost 0 bases, the J end lost 4 bases, and 21 bases lay between the germline ends. The CDR3 loop spans 18 amino acids. CDR3 residues: CASSPPGLTARTSYGYTF. The CDR3, as DNA: TGTGCCAGCTCACCACCGGGGTTGACAGCTCGGACCAGCTATGGCTACACCTTC. The variable domain in full, completed from reference TRBV18 and TRBJ1-2, reads NAGVMQNPRHLVRRRGQEARLRCSPMKGHSHVYWYRQLPEEGLKFMVYLQKENIIDESGMPKERFSAEFPKEGPSILRIQQVVRGDSAAYFCASSPPGLTARTSYGYTFGSGTRLTVV.

This chain links TRBV4-2 with TRBJ2-3, with 8 positions matching TRBD1. This CDR3 spans 16 amino acids. CDR1 and CDR2 from the germline V gene are LGHNA and YNFKEQ. The V gene end was trimmed by 0 bases and the J gene end by 2 bases; junction bases not matched to a gene: 4. Written as DNA, the CDR3 is TGTGCCAGCAGCCAAGAAACAGGGGGGTCCACAGATACGCAGTATTTT. Residues: CASSQETGGSTDTQYF.

The V and J genes are TRBV9 and TRBJ2-7; 15 bases match TRBD2. V lost 4 bases to trimming and J lost 5 bases; unmatched junction nucleotides: 10. This CDR3 is 17 amino acids long. The V gene's germline CDR1 is SGDLS and CDR2 YYNGEE. Written as DNA, the CDR3 is TGTGCCAGCAGCTCCACCGGCGGGACTAGCGGGAGGAACGAGCAGTACTTC. Residues: CASSSTGGTSGRNEQYF.

The chain links TRBV4-1 to TRBJ1-4; TRBD1 is a possible D gene (5 bases). This CDR3 has 19 amino acids. From germline, CDR1 is MGHRA and CDR2 YSYEKL. Trimming took 1 base from V and 0 from J, leaving 18 bases between them. The CDR3 nucleotides read TGCGCCAGCAGCCAAGGGGGCCCGGAGGGGAGGGCAACTAATGAAAAACTGTTTTTT. Protein sequence: CASSQGGPEGRATNEKLFF.

The V call is TRBV6-1, the J call TRBJ2-2, with 7 bases that match TRBD2. The V segment lost 6 bases and the J segment 1 base; nucleotides outside the gene matches: 8. Looked up from germline, CDR1 is MNHNS and CDR2 is SASEGT. The CDR3 extends over 16 amino acids. The CDR3 loop is CASRELGGGNTGELFF. DNA for the CDR3: TGTGCCAGCAGGGAACTGGGCGGGGGGAACACCGGGGAGCTGTTTTTT.

The chain combines TRBV21-1 with TRBJ1-4; the table gives TRBD1 as D, unverified against the DNA. TRBV21-1 is labeled a pseudogene. This CDR3 region has 13 residues. The CDR3 DNA reads as TGTGCCAGCAGCATTTACAGTAATGAAAAACTGTTTTTT. Protein product: CASSIYSNEKLFF.

J is TRBJ2-7 and V is TRBV27; 9 nucleotides match TRBD1. CDR1 is MNHEY, CDR2 SMNVEV, per germline (reference sequence). The ends lost 4 bases at V and 6 bases at J; junction bases unmatched: 13. This CDR3 is built from 16 residues. Here the CDR3 reads CASSSSPGTGILEQYF. In DNA form, the CDR3 reads TGTGCCAGCAGTTCCTCCCCCGGGACAGGGATTCTCGAGCAGTACTTC.

The chain joins TRBV5-1 to TRBJ2-2, with 11 positions matching TRBD1. The CDR3 covers 17 residues. V shed 0 bases, J shed 7 bases, and the junction held 8 bases outside the gene matches. Germline values: CDR1 SGHRS, CDR2 YFSETQ. For the CDR3, the DNA is TGCGCCAGCAGCTTGGTCGGGACAGGGGGACTTGGCGGGGAGCTGTTTTTT. Translated: CASSLVGTGGLGGELFF.

The V call is TRBV29-1, the J call TRBJ2-1; D is ambiguous. The CDR3 runs to 14 residues. V was clipped by 4 bases and J by 8 bases, with 18 bases between them. The germline V gene has CDR1 SQVTM and CDR2 ANQGSEA. This CDR3 reads CSVVARNGLDEQFF. The DNA for the CDR3 is TGCAGCGTTGTAGCCCGGAACGGTCTGGATGAGCAGTTCTTC.

V gene TRBV20-1 combines with J gene TRBJ2-3, with TRBD2 matching 7 bases. Germline lookup yields CDR1 DFQATT and CDR2 SNEGSKA (reference sequence). V trimming: 3 bases; J trimming: 1 base; junction bases outside the gene matches: 4. This CDR3 has 14 residues. For the CDR3, the DNA is TGCAGTGCTAGTGGGAGGGCCGGCACAGATACGCAGTATTTT. Protein sequence: CSASGRAGTDTQYF.

This chain joins TRBV12-5 and TRBJ1-2; 7 positions match TRBD1. With V trimmed by 7 bases and J by 1 base, 15 bases remained unmatched. The CDR3 totals 17 residues. CDR1 LGHNT and CDR2 FRNRAP come from the germline V gene. CDR3 sequence reads: CASVTTAGDSHNYGYTF. In DNA, the CDR3 is TGTGCTAGTGTAACGACCGCAGGGGACAGCCATAACTATGGCTACACCTTC.

The CDR3 spells CASSLSRGQARSGANVLTF. CDR3 DNA: TGTGCCAGCAGTTTATCACGGGGACAGGCTCGTTCTGGGGCCAACGTCCTGACTTTC. V is TRBV27 and J is TRBJ2-6, with 8 bases lining up with TRBD1. The CDR3 is made up of 19 amino acids. Germline V CDR1 and CDR2: MNHEY, SMNVEV (reference sequence). Trimming took 0 bases from V and 1 from J; bases not matched to a gene: 8.

The chain has TRBV15 and TRBJ2-3; TRBD1 might be the D (6 bases). Between the trimmed V and J ends, which lost 5 bases and 2 bases, there was a span of 8 bases. This CDR3 spans 13 amino acids. The germline gives CDR1 LNHNV, CDR2 YYDKDF (reference sequence). In DNA form, the CDR3 reads TGTGCCACCAGCCGGGACAACACAGATACGCAGTATTTT. It codes for CATSRDNTDTQYF.

V usage is TRBV5-1 and J usage is TRBJ1-1; TRBD1 aligns across 7 bases. The CDR3 totals 14 residues. V lost 0 bases to trimming and J lost 7 bases; unmatched junction nucleotides: 6. CDR1 and CDR2 (germline): SGHRS, YFSETQ. The CDR3 spells CASSLGQGFFEAFF. Written as DNA, the CDR3 is TGCGCCAGCAGCTTGGGACAGGGCTTTTTTGAAGCTTTCTTT.

V is TRBV5-1 and J is TRBJ2-3; a possible D gene is TRBD1 (5 bases). This CDR3 region has 16 residues. The germline gives CDR1 SGHRS, CDR2 YFSETQ. With 0 bases removed from V and 0 bases from J, the gap between germline ends came to 11 bases. The CDR3 coding sequence is TGCGCCAGCAGCTTGGCCAGACAGACTAGCACAGATACGCAGTATTTT. It specifies CASSLARQTSTDTQYF.

The chain couples TRBV5-1 to TRBJ2-1; the D gene is possibly TRBD2 (6 bases). The CDR3 contains 18 residues. The germline V gene encodes CDR1 SGHRS and CDR2 YFSETQ. Trimming cost V 0 bases and J 1 base, with 17 bases left between them. The CDR3, as DNA: TGCGCCAGCAGCTTGGCCCTGGGCGGGACTGGATCCTACAATGAGCAGTTCTTC. Protein product: CASSLALGGTGSYNEQFF.

This sequence joins TRBV7-3 and TRBJ1-6; 7 bases fit TRBD1. The CDR3 length is 14 residues. Germline CDR1 is SGHTA and CDR2 is FQGTGA. The V and J ends lost 2 bases and 7 bases, in that order; junction bases with no gene match: 2. This CDR3 is CASSLDRANSPLHF. CDR3 nucleotide sequence: TGTGCCAGCAGCTTAGACAGGGCGAATTCACCCCTCCACTTT. Variable domain in full (rest from reference TRBV7-3 and TRBJ1-6): GAGVSQTPSNKVTEKGKYVELRCDPISGHTALYWYRQSLGQGPEFLIYFQGTGAADDSGLPNDRFFAVRPEGSVSTLKIQRTERGDSAVYLCASSLDRANSPLHFGNGTRLTVT.

This clone was seen only once. The CDR3 loop is CASSLEGGGIYEQYF. The CDR3 nucleotides read TGTGCCAGCAGCTTAGAGGGCGGGGGGATTTACGAGCAGTACTTC. The chain recombines TRBV11-2 with TRBJ2-7; 8 nucleotides agree with TRBD2. V trimming: 0 bases; J trimming: 4 bases; junction bases outside the gene matches: 5. Germline V CDR1 and CDR2: SGHAT, FQNNGV. This CDR3 contains 15 residues.

This chain connects TRBV10-3 to TRBJ2-7; D is perhaps TRBD1 (6 bases). The CDR3 totals 16 residues. V was shortened by 0 bases and J by 5 bases, with 17 bases between the two germline ends. Germline loops: CDR1 ENHRY, CDR2 SYGVKD. Written as DNA, the CDR3 is TGTGCCATCAGTGAGTCGAATCTTGCAGGGGCCGACGAGCAGTACTTC. Residues: CAISESNLAGADEQYF.

The genes are TRBV27 and TRBJ2-1, with a tentative D call TRBD2 (6 bases). V was trimmed by 5 bases and J by 6 bases, leaving 29 bases between them. The V gene's germline CDR1 is MNHEY and CDR2 SMNVEV (reference sequence). CDR3 length: 19 residues. The CDR3 protein is CASSPLPAQRRGRSNEQFF. The CDR3 DNA reads as TGTGCCAGCAGTCCGTTACCGGCCCAGCGGAGGGGTCGGTCCAATGAGCAGTTCTTC.

V is TRBV18 and J is TRBJ2-1; 10 bases line up with TRBD2. From germline, CDR1 is KGHSH and CDR2 LQKENI. CDR3 size: 19 residues. The junction had 11 bases not matched to a gene; V was cut back by 3 bases and J by 0 bases. CDR3: CASSPLAGLAASSYNEQFF. CDR3 bases: TGTGCCAGCTCACCGCTTGCCGGACTAGCGGCCAGCTCCTACAATGAGCAGTTCTTC. Complete variable domain (other parts from reference TRBV18 and TRBJ2-1): NAGVMQNPRHLVRRRGQEARLRCSPMKGHSHVYWYRQLPEEGLKFMVYLQKENIIDESGMPKERFSAEFPKEGPSILRIQQVVRGDSAAYFCASSPLAGLAASSYNEQFFGPGTRLTVL.